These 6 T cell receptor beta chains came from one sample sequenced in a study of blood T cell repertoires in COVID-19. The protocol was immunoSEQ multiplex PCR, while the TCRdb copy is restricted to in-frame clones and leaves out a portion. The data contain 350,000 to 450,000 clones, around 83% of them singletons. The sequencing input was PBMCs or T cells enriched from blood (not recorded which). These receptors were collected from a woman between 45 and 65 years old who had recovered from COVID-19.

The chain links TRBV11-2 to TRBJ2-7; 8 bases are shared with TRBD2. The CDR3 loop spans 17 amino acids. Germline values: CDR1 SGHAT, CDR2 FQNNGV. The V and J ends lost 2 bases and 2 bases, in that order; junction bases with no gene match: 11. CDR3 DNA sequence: TGTGCCAGCAGCTTACTTAGCGGGAAGCTCCTCCCCTACGAGCAGTACTTC. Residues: CASSLLSGKLLPYEQYF.

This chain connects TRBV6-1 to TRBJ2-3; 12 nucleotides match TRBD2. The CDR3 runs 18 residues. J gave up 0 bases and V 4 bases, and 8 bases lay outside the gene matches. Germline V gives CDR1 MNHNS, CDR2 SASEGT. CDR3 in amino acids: CASSGGTSGSSSTDTQYF. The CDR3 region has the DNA TGTGCCAGCAGTGGCGGGACTAGCGGGTCCTCTAGCACAGATACGCAGTATTTT.

CDR3 sequence (DNA): TGTGCCAGCAGCTTGTACGTAGTCCAAGGGGGCAATCAGCCCCAGCATTTT. It yields the protein CASSLYVVQGGNQPQHF. The chain links TRBV5-5 to TRBJ1-5, with D perhaps matching TRBD1 (5 bases). With 1 base removed from V and 2 bases from J, the gap between germline ends came to 16 bases. Germline CDR1 SGHKS, CDR2 YYEKEE (reference sequence). The CDR3 runs to 17 residues.

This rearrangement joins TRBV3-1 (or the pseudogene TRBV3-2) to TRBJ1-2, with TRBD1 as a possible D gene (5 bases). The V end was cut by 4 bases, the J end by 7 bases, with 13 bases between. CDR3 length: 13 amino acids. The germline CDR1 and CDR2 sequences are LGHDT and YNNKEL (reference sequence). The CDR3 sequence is CASSPGGGGGYTF. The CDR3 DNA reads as TGTGCCAGCAGCCCAGGCGGGGGAGGTGGCTACACCTTC.

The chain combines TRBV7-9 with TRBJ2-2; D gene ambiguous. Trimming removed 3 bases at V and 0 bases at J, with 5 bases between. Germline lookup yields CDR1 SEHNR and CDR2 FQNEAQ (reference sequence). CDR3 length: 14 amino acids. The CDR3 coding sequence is TGTGCCAGCAGCTTTGGCACGAACACCGGGGAGCTGTTTTTT. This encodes CASSFGTNTGELFF.

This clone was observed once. Written as DNA, the CDR3 is TGTGCCACCAGCAGAGATAATAGTGACGAGCAGTACTTC. It yields the protein CATSRDNSDEQYF. The genes are TRBV15 and TRBJ2-7, with D unclear. The CDR3 is 13 amino acids. Trimming stripped 0 bases from V and 5 bases from J, with 8 bases between. The germline gives CDR1 LNHNV, CDR2 YYDKDF (reference sequence).